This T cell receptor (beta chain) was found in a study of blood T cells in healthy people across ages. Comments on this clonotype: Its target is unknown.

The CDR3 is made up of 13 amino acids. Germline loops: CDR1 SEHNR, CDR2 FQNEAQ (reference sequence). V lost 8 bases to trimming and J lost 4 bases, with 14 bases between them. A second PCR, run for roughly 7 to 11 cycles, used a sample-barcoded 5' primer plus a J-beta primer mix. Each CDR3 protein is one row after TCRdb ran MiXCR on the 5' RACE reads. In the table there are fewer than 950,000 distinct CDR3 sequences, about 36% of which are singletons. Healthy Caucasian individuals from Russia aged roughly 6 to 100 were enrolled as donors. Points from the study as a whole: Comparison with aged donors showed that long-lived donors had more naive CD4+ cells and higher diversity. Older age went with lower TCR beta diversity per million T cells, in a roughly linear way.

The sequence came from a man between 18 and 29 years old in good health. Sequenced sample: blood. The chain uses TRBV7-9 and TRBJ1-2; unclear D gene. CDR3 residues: CASLDTEPYGYTF. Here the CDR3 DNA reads TGTGCCAGCCTTGATACAGAGCCCTATGGCTACACCTTC.